The clone carrying this TCR beta chain was found many times. Naive CD8 T cells were sorted, and the gate applied was CD8+CD4-CCR7+CD45RA+. TCRdb passed the PCR reads through MiXCR, listing each CDR3 protein once. The data contain 63,000 or so distinct CDR3 sequences, 17% of them singletons. The germline gives CDR1 MDHEN, CDR2 SYDVKM. The CDR3 runs 19 residues. V shed 3 bases and J 1 base; nucleotides not matched to a gene: 11. The data were obtained in a study of molecular identifiers for immune sequencing clone quantification. The sample taken for sequencing was naive CD8+ T cells from blood, with Jurkat cell RNA spiked in. This sample's subset: FACS-sorted CD8+CD4-CCR7+CD45RA+ naive T cells. This receptor was taken from a human donor in good health. Some libraries in this study had Jurkat cell RNA spiked in. The genes are TRBV28 and TRBJ2-3; TRBD1 aligns across 12 bases. This chain's CDR3 is CASSFVLGTGGEGTDTQYF. Written as DNA, the CDR3 is TGTGCCAGCAGTTTCGTTTTGGGGACAGGGGGCGAGGGCACAGATACGCAGTATTTT. Full variable domain (missing parts from reference TRBV28 and TRBJ2-3): DVKVTQSSRYLVKRTGEKVFLECVQDMDHENMFWYRQDPGLGLRLIYFSYDVKMKEKGDIPEGYSVSREKKERFSLILESASTNQTSMYLCASSFVLGTGGEGTDTQYFGPGTRLTVL.